One sample yielded the 4 T cell receptor delta chains listed below, sequenced in a study of gamma-delta T cells after stem cell transplantation. TCRdb re-identified clones in the RT-PCR reads via CATT. The sample consists of 500 to 800 delta-chain clones, about 4.8% of them appearing once. Sequencing input: gamma-delta T cells. The receptor set was obtained from a human donor. It is not recorded whose cells these are; they may come from a transplant donor.

As regards this clone: Given a far larger clone just one base away, this is likely a sequencing read error. Additional DNA sequences in this sample encode the identical CDR3. V usage is TRDV2 and J usage is TRDJ1; 8 bases line up with TRDD3. CDR3 length: 18 amino acids. J lost 1 base, V lost 0 bases, and 12 bases had no gene match. The germline V gene has CDR1 GEAIGNYY and CDR2 EKD. CDR3 region: CACDTVGTGGYATDKLIF. The CDR3, as DNA: TGTGCCTGTGACACCGTCGGTACTGGGGGGTACGCCACCGATAAACTCATCTTT.

This clone was seen a few times. TCRdb's entry gives the protein of a much larger clone, which mismatches this DNA's translation at residue 15, likely from a read error; the protein reported here is translated from the DNA. The rearrangement links TRDV2 to TRDJ1; TRDD3 matches 13 bases. The CDR3 extends over 18 amino acids. CDR1 and CDR2 from the germline V gene are GEAIGNYY and EKD. CDR3 sequence (DNA): TGTGCCTGTGACACCGTCGGTACTGGGGGATACGCCACCGATAACCTCATCTTT. Amino acid sequence: CACDTVGTGGYATDNLIF.

As regards this clone: The protein that TCRdb holds for this DNA derives from a much larger clone and differs from the translated DNA at residue 4, which likely indicates a read error; the protein shown here is translated from the DNA. The V and J genes are TRDV2 and TRDJ1; 13 positions match TRDD3. Germline-derived CDR1 and CDR2 are GEAIGNYY and EKD. This CDR3 spans 18 amino acids. This chain's CDR3 is CACNTLNWGIRGPDKLIF. CDR3 DNA: TGTGCCTGTAACACGCTGAACTGGGGGATACGCGGTCCCGATAAACTCATCTTT.

As for this clone: This sequence may be a read error, since a much larger clone differs from it by one base. V usage is TRDV2 and J usage is TRDJ1; TRDD3 aligns across 8 bases. The length of the CDR3 is 19 residues. V was pared by 3 bases and J by 3 bases, with 20 bases of the junction left unmatched. Germline V gene lookup returns CDR1 GEAIGNYY and CDR2 EKD. The CDR3 region is CACDPVRGDRGSAADKLIF. The CDR3 DNA is TGTGCCTGTGACCCCGTACGGGGGGATAGGGGGTCCGCCGCCGATAAACTCATCTTT.